One and the same sample provided the 17 T cell receptor beta chains below, sequenced in a study of vaccination effects on CD4 cells after COVID-19. No antigen has been identified for these receptors. Profiling relied on immunoSEQ multiplex PCR, and the TCRdb table lists in-frame clones only, not all of them. The sample includes around 44,000 clones, more than 65% of them seen just once. With around ten days of culture completed, CD4+ T cells were isolated. SARS-CoV-2 infection was confirmed by PCR in the person between March and December 2020. Of the BNT162b2 and mRNA-1273 vaccines, participants received two doses of one or the other. The sample here was CD4+ T cells from PBMCs cultured without peptide, taken after COVID-19 vaccination. The receptors stem from a human donor who had a prior SARS-CoV-2 infection.

This clone appeared a single time. V gene TRBV25-1 combines with J gene TRBJ1-4, with 10 bases matching TRBD1. This CDR3 is 16 amino acids long. V shed 5 bases and J 8 bases; nucleotides not matched to a gene: 11. Germline CDR1 and CDR2: MGHDK and SYGVNS. DNA for the CDR3: TGTGCCAGCAGTCCCCATGGGACAGGGGTTCGGGAAAAACTGTTTTTT. It encodes CASSPHGTGVREKLFF.

The rearrangement joins TRBV6-5 to TRBJ1-5; 8 bases align to TRBD1. Looked up from germline, CDR1 is MNHEY and CDR2 is SVGAGI. V was pared by 5 bases and J by 7 bases, with 10 bases of the junction left unmatched. The CDR3 is 15 amino acids. CDR3 loop: CASSPTYRGEQPQHF. CDR3 DNA sequence: TGTGCCAGCAGTCCAACCTACAGGGGGGAACAGCCCCAGCATTTT.

The V call is TRBV4-2, the J call TRBJ2-7; the match to TRBD2 covers 11 bases. Losses at the gene ends were 1 base for V and 5 bases for J; bases not matched to a gene: 4. CDR3 length: 15 amino acids. CDR1 is LGHNA and CDR2 is YNFKEQ in the germline V gene. The CDR3 loop reads CASSQGVAGGDEQYF. The CDR3 bases are TGTGCCAGCAGCCAAGGAGTAGCGGGAGGGGACGAGCAGTACTTC.

V gene TRBV29-1 combines with J gene TRBJ1-1; no clear D gene. Germline values: CDR1 SQVTM, CDR2 ANQGSEA. Trimming pared 7 bases from V and 3 bases from J, leaving 15 bases between. The CDR3 extends over 13 amino acids. Here the CDR3 DNA reads TGCAGCGCATCCCCCCTACGGGACACTGAAGCTTTCTTT. Translation: CSASPLRDTEAFF.

The chain carries TRBV24-1 and TRBJ2-5; 8 bases agree with TRBD2. This CDR3 has 14 amino acids. V shed 9 bases, J shed 5 bases, and the junction held 10 bases outside the gene matches. Germline lookup yields CDR1 KGHDR and CDR2 SFDVKD. CDR3 region: CATSSTSARETQYF. In DNA form, the CDR3 reads TGTGCCACCTCCTCGACTAGCGCGAGGGAGACCCAGTACTTC.

V and J are TRBV6-5 and TRBJ1-1; possibly TRBD1 for D (5 bases). The length of the CDR3 is 15 residues. Germline V lookup: CDR1 MNHEY, CDR2 SVGAGI. Trimming removed 7 bases at V and 0 bases at J, with 15 bases between. The CDR3 spells CASKRGSSMNTEAFF. In nucleotides, the CDR3 is TGTGCCAGCAAAAGGGGCTCATCCATGAACACTGAAGCTTTCTTT.

The genes are TRBV3-1 (or the pseudogene TRBV3-2) and TRBJ1-3; D gene ambiguous. Germline CDR1 and CDR2: LGHDT and YNNKEL (reference sequence). CDR3 size: 17 residues. V dropped 0 bases and J dropped 0 bases, with 12 bases sitting between them. The CDR3 region is CASSQDATPYSGNTIYF. CDR3 nucleotides: TGTGCCAGCAGCCAAGATGCAACACCCTACTCTGGAAACACCATATATTTT.

The chain links TRBV7-6 to TRBJ2-7; D not resolved. Trimming took off 5 bases at V and 6 bases at J, with 14 bases between the two ends. The CDR3 sequence is 13 residues long. Germline V gene lookup returns CDR1 SGHVS and CDR2 FNYEAQ. CDR3 protein: CASSPTWGSEQYF. The CDR3 nucleotides are TGTGCCAGCAGCCCTACTTGGGGTTCCGAGCAGTACTTC.

The sample holds a few counts of this clone. The chain uses TRBV5-4 and TRBJ1-6; unclear D gene. This CDR3 has 12 residues. Looked up from germline, CDR1 is SGHNT and CDR2 is YYREEE (reference sequence). V was pared by 0 bases and J by 8 bases, with 3 bases between. The CDR3 region has the DNA TGTGCCAGCAGCTTGGATGATTCACCCCTCCACTTT. Encoded protein: CASSLDDSPLHF.

The V gene is TRBV3-1 (or the pseudogene TRBV3-2), the J gene TRBJ2-7; the D gene is possibly TRBD1 (5 bases). The CDR3 loop spans 14 amino acids. The germline V gene encodes CDR1 LGHDT and CDR2 YNNKEL (reference sequence). V was shortened by 1 base and J by 7 bases, with 14 bases between the two germline ends. The DNA for the CDR3 is TGTGCCAGCAGCCAAGGGGTATGGGGCCGGGAGCAGTACTTC. Protein: CASSQGVWGREQYF.

The chain recombines TRBV2 with TRBJ2-2; D possibly corresponds to TRBD1 (6 bases). Germline values: CDR1 SNHLY, CDR2 FYNNEI. The CDR3 extends over 14 amino acids. V shed 4 bases and J shed 4 bases, with 10 bases lying between them. The CDR3 region has the DNA TGTGCCAGCAGTGGCCTCAGGGGCACCGGGGAGCTGTTTTTT. Translation: CASSGLRGTGELFF.

This chain's CDR3 is CASSVRTGPRLSGNTIYF. Written as DNA, the CDR3 is TGTGCCAGTAGTGTTCGGACAGGCCCCAGACTCTCTGGAAACACCATATATTTT. This chain links TRBV19 with TRBJ1-3; 7 nucleotides line up with TRBD1. Germline V CDR1 and CDR2: LNHDA, SQIVND (reference sequence). The CDR3 extends over 18 amino acids. Trimming at V came to 5 bases and at J to 0 bases, leaving 13 bases not matched to a gene.

This clone was recorded a few times. V usage is TRBV20-1 and J usage is TRBJ1-5, with unresolved D. The germline V gene encodes CDR1 DFQATT and CDR2 SNEGSKA (reference sequence). The CDR3 consists of 12 residues. V lost 3 bases, J lost 11 bases, and 14 bases lay in between. CDR3 coding DNA: TGCAGTGCTAGTACTAGACAAAGTGCCCAGCATTTT. Protein sequence: CSASTRQSAQHF.

There are a few counts of this clone. This CDR3 is also generated by other DNA sequences in the sample. This sequence joins TRBV27 and TRBJ2-7, with 9 bases identical to TRBD1. The CDR3 consists of 14 residues. The germline V gene has CDR1 MNHEY and CDR2 SMNVEV (reference sequence). The J segment lost 0 bases and the V segment lost 6 bases, leaving 3 bases of the junction unmatched. The CDR3 is CASRGTGSSYEQYF. The CDR3 nucleotides read TGTGCCAGCAGAGGGACAGGGTCCTCCTACGAGCAGTACTTC.

The J gene is TRBJ2-4, the V gene TRBV19, with 8 positions matching TRBD2. V lost 3 bases to trimming and J lost 6 bases; unmatched junction nucleotides: 7. CDR3 length: 15 residues. Germline values: CDR1 LNHDA, CDR2 SQIVND (reference sequence). The CDR3 reads CASSIGGSGGNIQYF. In DNA, the CDR3 is TGTGCCAGTAGTATCGGCGGGAGCGGGGGAAACATTCAGTACTTC.

This chain joins TRBV5-1 and TRBJ2-3; TRBD2 agrees at 10 bases. V was clipped by 4 bases and J by 2 bases; unmatched bases: 10. The CDR3 has 17 residues. In germline, CDR1 is SGHRS, CDR2 YFSETQ. Written as DNA, the CDR3 is TGCGCCAGCAGCCCAGGAGTACTAGCGGGAACCACAGATACGCAGTATTTT. It codes for CASSPGVLAGTTDTQYF.

The genes are TRBV3-1 (or the pseudogene TRBV3-2) and TRBJ1-1; D uncertain. The germline V and J ends were trimmed by 2 bases and 3 bases, with 13 bases remaining between them. CDR1 is LGHDT and CDR2 is YNNKEL in the germline V gene (reference sequence). The CDR3 length is 15 residues. CDR3 residues: CASSQQHTLDTEAFF. The CDR3, as DNA: TGTGCCAGCAGCCAACAGCATACTTTGGACACTGAAGCTTTCTTT.